This T cell receptor beta chain originates from a study of blood T cell repertoires in COVID-19. The overall study: T cells, B-cell-depleted T cells, or PBMCs supplied cDNA or gDNA.

Enrolled through a virtual design, the participants were between about 18 and 89 years of age and came from about two dozen US areas. Participant reports of clinical history set cohort assignment. With V trimmed by 1 base and J by 5 bases, 7 bases remained unmatched. The CDR3 has 16 residues. The V gene's germline CDR1 is KGHDR and CDR2 SFDVKD. In the study's own analysis: Using reference gene primer amplification, nucleated cell counts were estimated. Measured with immunoSEQ multiplex PCR; TCRdb has only the in-frame clones, and not every one. The V and J calls and clone size are taken from that table; D and trimming were inferred from the DNA. The sample lists a few hundred thousand clones; roughly 80% were seen once.

This TCR derives from a man aged 35-49 years who had been exposed to COVID-19. Sequenced material: PBMCs or T cells enriched from blood (not recorded which). This sequence joins TRBV24-1 and TRBJ2-1, with 7 bases aligning to TRBD2. The chain's CDR3 is CATSDLRRRGDNEQFF. DNA for the CDR3: TGTGCCACCAGTGATTTACGGAGACGGGGGGACAATGAGCAGTTCTTC.